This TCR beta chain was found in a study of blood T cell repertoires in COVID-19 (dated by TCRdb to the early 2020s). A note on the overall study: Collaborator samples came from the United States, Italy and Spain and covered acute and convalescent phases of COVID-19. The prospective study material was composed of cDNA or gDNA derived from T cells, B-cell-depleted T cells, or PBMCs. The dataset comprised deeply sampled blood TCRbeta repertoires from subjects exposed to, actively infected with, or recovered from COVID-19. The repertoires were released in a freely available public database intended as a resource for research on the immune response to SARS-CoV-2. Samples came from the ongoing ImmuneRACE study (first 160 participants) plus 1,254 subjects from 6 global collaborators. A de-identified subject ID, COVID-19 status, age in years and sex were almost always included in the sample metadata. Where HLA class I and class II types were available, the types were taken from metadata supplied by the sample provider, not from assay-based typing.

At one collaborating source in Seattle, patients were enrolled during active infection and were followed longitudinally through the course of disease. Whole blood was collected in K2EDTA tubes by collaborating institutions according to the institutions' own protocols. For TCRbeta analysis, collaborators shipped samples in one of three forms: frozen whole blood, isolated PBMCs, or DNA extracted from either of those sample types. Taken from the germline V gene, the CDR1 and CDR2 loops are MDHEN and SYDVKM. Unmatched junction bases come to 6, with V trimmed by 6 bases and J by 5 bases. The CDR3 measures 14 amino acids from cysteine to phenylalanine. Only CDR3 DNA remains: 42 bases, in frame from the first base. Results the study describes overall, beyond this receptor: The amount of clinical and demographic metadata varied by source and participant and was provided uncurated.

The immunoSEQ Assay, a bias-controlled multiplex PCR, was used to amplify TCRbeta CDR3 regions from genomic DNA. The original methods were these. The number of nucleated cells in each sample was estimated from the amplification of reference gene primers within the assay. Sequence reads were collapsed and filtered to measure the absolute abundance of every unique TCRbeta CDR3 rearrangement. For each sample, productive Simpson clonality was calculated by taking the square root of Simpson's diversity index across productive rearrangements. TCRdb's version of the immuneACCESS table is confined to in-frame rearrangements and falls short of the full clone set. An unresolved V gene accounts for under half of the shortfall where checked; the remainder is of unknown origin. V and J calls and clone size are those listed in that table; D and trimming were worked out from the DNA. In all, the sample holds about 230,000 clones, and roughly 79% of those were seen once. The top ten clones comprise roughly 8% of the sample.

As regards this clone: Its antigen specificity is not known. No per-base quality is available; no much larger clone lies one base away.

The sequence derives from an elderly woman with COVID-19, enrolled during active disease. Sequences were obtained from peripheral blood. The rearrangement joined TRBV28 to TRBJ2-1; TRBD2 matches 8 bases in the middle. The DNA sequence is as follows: TGTGCCAGCAGAGGTAGCGGGGCAGACAATGAGCAGTTCTTC. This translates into CASRGSGADNEQFF.